These 9 T cell receptor beta chains came from one sample sequenced in a study of T cells after yellow fever vaccination. TCRdb used MiXCR to reprocess the 5' RACE reads, holding one entry per CDR3 protein. This table has around 600,000 distinct CDR3 sequences, 10% to 15% appearing once. The source material was PBMCs, sampled on the day of the yellow fever booster vaccination. The receptors derive from a man aged 25-45 years who received the YFV17D yellow fever vaccine.

The V call is TRBV7-2, the J call TRBJ2-1, with D possibly matching TRBD1 (6 bases). Germline V gene sequence: CDR1 SGHTA, CDR2 FQGNSA. This CDR3 has 15 amino acids. Trimming stripped 8 bases from V and 8 bases from J, with 22 bases between. The CDR3 sequence is CASGPEGQRTDEQFF. Written as DNA, the CDR3 is TGTGCCAGCGGCCCTGAGGGACAACGTACAGATGAGCAGTTCTTC.

The genes are TRBV6-1 and TRBJ2-4; TRBD1 is a possible D gene (5 bases). Germline lookup yields CDR1 MNHNS and CDR2 SASEGT. This CDR3 is 14 amino acids long. The V end lost 6 bases, the J end lost 2 bases, and 11 bases lay between the germline ends. The CDR3 here is CASRAPGPKNIQYF. CDR3 nucleotides: TGTGCCAGCAGAGCACCAGGGCCCAAAAACATTCAGTACTTC.

This clonotype was counted between two and nine times. The chain has TRBV5-8 and TRBJ2-1; possibly TRBD1 for D (6 bases). Looked up from germline, CDR1 is SGHTS and CDR2 is YDEGEE. Trimming shortened V by 4 bases and J by 4 bases, and 12 bases separated the two germline ends. This CDR3 has 14 residues. The CDR3 DNA reads as TGTGCCAGCAGCCACGGGACACAGTACAATGAGCAGTTCTTC. Its translation: CASSHGTQYNEQFF.

The rearrangement joins TRBV2 to TRBJ2-1, with 14 bases identical to TRBD2. Losses at the gene ends were 6 bases for V and 6 bases for J; bases not matched to a gene: 13. The CDR3 extends over 18 amino acids. Germline values: CDR1 SNHLY, CDR2 FYNNEI. The CDR3 protein is CASRAGLAGVNPSNEQFF. The DNA for the CDR3 is TGTGCCAGCAGGGCGGGACTAGCGGGAGTCAATCCGTCCAATGAGCAGTTCTTC.

This clonotype has only a few counts. J is TRBJ2-3 and V is TRBV6-1; the D gene is possibly TRBD2 (5 bases). CDR3 size: 17 residues. In germline, CDR1 is MNHNS, CDR2 SASEGT. V gave up 2 bases and J gave up 0 bases, with 15 bases separating them. The CDR3 protein is CASSEPRTASSTDTQYF. Here the CDR3 DNA reads TGTGCCAGCAGTGAACCGCGGACTGCCTCTAGCACAGATACGCAGTATTTT.

There are many counts of this clonotype. This chain joins TRBV12-3 or TRBV12-4 and TRBJ2-5; no definite D call. CDR3 size: 13 residues. The V gene lost 3 bases and the J gene lost 1 base, with 6 bases spanning the gap. The CDR3 region is CASSFPPQETQYF. The CDR3 DNA reads as TGTGCCAGCAGTTTCCCCCCCCAAGAGACCCAGTACTTC.

This clonotype occurred a few times. The chain recombines TRBV15 with TRBJ2-1, with TRBD1 identical over 8 bases. V was clipped by 0 bases and J by 7 bases; unmatched bases: 8. The germline CDR1 and CDR2 sequences are LNHNV and YYDKDF (reference sequence). CDR3 length equals 16 residues. This CDR3 is CATSRDPDRGWNEQFF. For the CDR3, the DNA is TGTGCCACCAGCAGAGATCCCGACAGGGGTTGGAATGAGCAGTTCTTC.

This clonotype has only a few counts. V is TRBV20-1 and J is TRBJ2-2; 11 bases agree with TRBD2. CDR1 DFQATT and CDR2 SNEGSKA come from the germline V gene (reference sequence). The CDR3 consists of 17 residues. V was pared by 3 bases and J by 6 bases, with 12 bases of the junction left unmatched. CDR3 coding DNA: TGCAGTGCTAGCGGCCTAGCGGGAGGTTTCAAGGCCGGGGAGCTGTTTTTT. Amino acids: CSASGLAGGFKAGELFF.

V is TRBV29-1 and J is TRBJ1-1; D perhaps matches TRBD1 (5 bases). The CDR3 totals 13 residues. Germline CDR1 reads SQVTM; CDR2 reads ANQGSEA. The germline V and J ends were trimmed by 3 bases and 1 base, with 9 bases remaining between them. CDR3 bases: TGCAGCGTTGACAACGGGGGGAACACTGAAGCTTTCTTT. This codes for CSVDNGGNTEAFF.